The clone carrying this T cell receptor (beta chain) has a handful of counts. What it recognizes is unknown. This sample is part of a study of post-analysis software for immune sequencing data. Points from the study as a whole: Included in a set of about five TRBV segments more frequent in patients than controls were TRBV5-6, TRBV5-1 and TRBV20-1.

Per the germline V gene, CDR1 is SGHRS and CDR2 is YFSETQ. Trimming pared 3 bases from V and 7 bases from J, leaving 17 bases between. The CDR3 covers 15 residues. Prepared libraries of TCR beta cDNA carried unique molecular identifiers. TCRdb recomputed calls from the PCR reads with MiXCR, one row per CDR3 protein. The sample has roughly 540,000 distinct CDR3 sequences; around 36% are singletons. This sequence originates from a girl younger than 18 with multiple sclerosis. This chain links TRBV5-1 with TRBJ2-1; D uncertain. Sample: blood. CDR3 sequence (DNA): TGCGCCAGCAGCTGGGAAGGGCCTCCTGGGAATGAGCAGTTCTTC. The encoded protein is CASSWEGPPGNEQFF.